This T cell receptor (beta chain) stems from a study of cytomegalovirus exposure and HLA in healthy donors. It was with 60 Vbeta and 13 Jbeta primers that the PCR ran. Measured with immunoSEQ multiplex PCR; TCRdb has only the in-frame clones, and not every one. The sample carries 95,000 to 100,000 clones, roughly 74% recorded once. Germline V lookup: CDR1 MNHNS, CDR2 SASEGT. The CDR3 contains 15 residues. Trimming removed 5 bases from V and 0 bases from J, with 11 bases in between. The chain couples TRBV6-1 to TRBJ1-3; D might be TRBD1 (6 bases). Material: PBMCs. This TCR came from a woman aged 40-49 years in good health and CMV-seronegative. CDR3 loop: CASSPRGGSGNTIYF. In DNA, the CDR3 is TGTGCCAGCAGTCCTAGGGGGGGCTCTGGAAACACCATATATTTT.